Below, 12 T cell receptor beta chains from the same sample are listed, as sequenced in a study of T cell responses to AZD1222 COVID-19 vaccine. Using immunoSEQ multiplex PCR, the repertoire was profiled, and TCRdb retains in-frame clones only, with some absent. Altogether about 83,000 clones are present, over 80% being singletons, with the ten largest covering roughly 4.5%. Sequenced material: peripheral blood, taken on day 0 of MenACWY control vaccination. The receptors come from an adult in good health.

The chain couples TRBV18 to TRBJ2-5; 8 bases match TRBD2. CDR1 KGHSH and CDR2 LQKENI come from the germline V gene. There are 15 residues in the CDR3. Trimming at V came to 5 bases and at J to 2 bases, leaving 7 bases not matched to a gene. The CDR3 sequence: CASSSPSGLQETQYF. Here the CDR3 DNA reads TGTGCCAGCTCATCGCCTAGCGGGTTACAAGAGACCCAGTACTTC.

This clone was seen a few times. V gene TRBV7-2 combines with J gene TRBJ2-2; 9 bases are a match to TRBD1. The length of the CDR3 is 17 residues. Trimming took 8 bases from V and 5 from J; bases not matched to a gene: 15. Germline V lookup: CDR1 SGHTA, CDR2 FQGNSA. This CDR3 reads CASSPRWDRVSTGELFF. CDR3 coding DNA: TGTGCCAGCTCACCCCGATGGGACAGGGTATCAACCGGGGAGCTGTTTTTT.

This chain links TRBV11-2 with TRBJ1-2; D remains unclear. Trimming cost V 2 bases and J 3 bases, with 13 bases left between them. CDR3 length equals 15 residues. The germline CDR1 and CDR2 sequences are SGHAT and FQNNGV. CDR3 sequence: CASSLQALPDYGYTF. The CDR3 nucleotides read TGTGCCAGCAGCTTACAGGCCCTCCCTGACTATGGCTACACCTTC.

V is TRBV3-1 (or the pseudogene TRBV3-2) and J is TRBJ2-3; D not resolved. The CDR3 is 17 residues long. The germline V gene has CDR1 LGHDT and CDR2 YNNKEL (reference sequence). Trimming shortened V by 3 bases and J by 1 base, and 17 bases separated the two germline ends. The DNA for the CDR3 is TGTGCCAGCAGCCAGGCGAGCGTAAACTGGGGCACAGATACGCAGTATTTT. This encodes CASSQASVNWGTDTQYF.

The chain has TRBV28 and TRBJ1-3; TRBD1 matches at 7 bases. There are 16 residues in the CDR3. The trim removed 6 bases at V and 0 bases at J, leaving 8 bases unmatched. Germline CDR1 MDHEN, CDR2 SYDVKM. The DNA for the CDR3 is TGTGCCAGCAGGGAAGGGGACAGCTTCTCTGGAAACACCATATATTTT. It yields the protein CASREGDSFSGNTIYF.

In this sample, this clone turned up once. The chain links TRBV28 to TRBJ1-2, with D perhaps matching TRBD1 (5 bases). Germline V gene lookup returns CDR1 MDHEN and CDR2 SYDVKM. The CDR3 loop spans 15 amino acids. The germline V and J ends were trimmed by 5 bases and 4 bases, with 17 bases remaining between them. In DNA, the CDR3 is TGTGCCAGCAGTCTGGGGACGCGCGGTGGCTATGGCTACACCTTC. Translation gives CASSLGTRGGYGYTF.

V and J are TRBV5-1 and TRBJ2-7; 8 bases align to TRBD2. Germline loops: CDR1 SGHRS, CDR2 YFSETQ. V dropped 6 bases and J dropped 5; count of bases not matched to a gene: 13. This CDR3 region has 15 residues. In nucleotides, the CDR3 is TGCGCCAGCACTGCCGAGGCGGGAGGAAGGAACGAGCAGTACTTC. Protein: CASTAEAGGRNEQYF.

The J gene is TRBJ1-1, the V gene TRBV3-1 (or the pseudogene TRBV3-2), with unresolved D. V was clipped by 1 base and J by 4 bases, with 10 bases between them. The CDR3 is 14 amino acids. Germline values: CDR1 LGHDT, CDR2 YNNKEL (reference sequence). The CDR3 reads CASSQGSVGTEAFF. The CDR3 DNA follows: TGTGCCAGCAGCCAAGGCTCAGTCGGCACTGAAGCTTTCTTT.

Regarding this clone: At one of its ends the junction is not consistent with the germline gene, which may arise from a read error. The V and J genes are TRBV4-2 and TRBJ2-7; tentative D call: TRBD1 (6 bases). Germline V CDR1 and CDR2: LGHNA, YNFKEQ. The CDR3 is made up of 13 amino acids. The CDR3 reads CASSQDGQSAPLF. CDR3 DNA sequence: TGTGCCAGCAGCCAAGACGGACAGTCCGCTCCCCTCTTC.

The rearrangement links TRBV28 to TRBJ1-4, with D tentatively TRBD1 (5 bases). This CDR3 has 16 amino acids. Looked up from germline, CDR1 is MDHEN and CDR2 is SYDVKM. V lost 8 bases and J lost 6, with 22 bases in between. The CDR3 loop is CASGSWDPPSDEKLFF. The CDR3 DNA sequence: TGTGCCAGCGGGTCCTGGGACCCACCTTCTGATGAAAAACTGTTTTTT.

The CDR3: CASSRGAGQPQHF. The DNA of the CDR3 is TGTGCCAGCAGTCGGGGCGCCGGTCAGCCCCAGCATTTT. This chain joins TRBV6-5 and TRBJ1-5, with D possibly being TRBD1 (5 bases). In germline, CDR1 is MNHEY, CDR2 SVGAGI. The CDR3 consists of 13 residues. V was clipped by 5 bases and J by 6 bases, with 11 bases between them.

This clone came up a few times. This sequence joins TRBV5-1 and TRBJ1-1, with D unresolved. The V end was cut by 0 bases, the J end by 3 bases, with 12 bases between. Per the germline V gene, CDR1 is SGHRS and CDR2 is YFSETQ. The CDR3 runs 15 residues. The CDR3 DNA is TGCGCCAGCAGCTTGGGGGCAGCCCGTGACACTGAAGCTTTCTTT. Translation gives CASSLGAARDTEAFF.